This passage covers 2 T cell receptor beta chains from one sample sequenced in a study of control samples from healthy donors and cancer patients. Libraries were prepared by immunoSEQ multiplex PCR; TCRdb keeps only in-frame clonotypes and omits some of them. In the table there are 65,000 to 90,000 clones, 94% of which are singletons. The sequencing input was blood. The receptors were sampled from a woman aged 25 to 39 in good health.

The rearrangement joins TRBV19 to TRBJ1-1; D perhaps matches TRBD1 (5 bases). The CDR3 sequence is 15 residues long. Per the germline V gene, CDR1 is LNHDA and CDR2 is SQIVND (reference sequence). Trimming cost V 1 base and J 2 bases, with 11 bases left between them. The CDR3 bases are TGTGCCAGTAGTATAGGCGACAGCCTAAACACTGAAGCTTTCTTT. Translating it yields CASSIGDSLNTEAFF.

The J gene is TRBJ2-3, the V gene TRBV3-1 (or the pseudogene TRBV3-2); D call uncertain. V was pared by 3 bases and J by 5 bases, with 6 bases between. The germline V gene encodes CDR1 LGHDT and CDR2 YNNKEL (reference sequence). The CDR3 has 12 amino acids. The chain's CDR3 is CASSHIGDTQYF. DNA for the CDR3: TGTGCCAGCAGCCATATAGGAGATACGCAGTATTTT.